This is a list of T cell receptor beta chains from one sample in a study of T-cell reconstitution after alpha-beta-depleted transplantation in children. TCRdb processed the PCR reads anew with MiXCR; each CDR3 protein has one entry. Of about 370,000 distinct CDR3 sequences in the sample, around 21% were seen once. Sequencing used PBMCs from the stem cell graft donor, obtained from the stem cell graft. These receptors were collected from a human donor who donated a stem cell graft to a child with acute myeloid leukemia. Both conserved end residues are part of each CDR3. A D gene is named only where the DNA matches it firmly. Rows may omit the clone size; those that give it use once, few, many or a size class.

clone size,D gene,J gene,V gene,CDR3 DNA,CDR3 protein
many,-,TRBJ2-1,TRBV29-1,TGCAGCGTCAGACACGTCCCCTACAATGAGCAGTTCTTC,CSVRHVPYNEQFF
many,TRBD2,TRBJ2-3,TRBV29-1,TGCAGCGTGACTACCGGGACTACTAGCACAGATACGCAGTATTTT,CSVTTGTTSTDTQYF
-,-,TRBJ2-1,TRBV20-1,TGCAGTGCTAGAGGGCTAGGTTACTACAATGAGCAGTTCTTC,CSARGLGYYNEQFF
few,-,TRBJ2-5,TRBV12-3/TRBV12-4,TGTGCCAGCAGTTTAGATCTACATGCCTACCAAGAGACCCAGTACTTC,CASSLDLHAYQETQYF
-,-,TRBJ2-5,TRBV5-1,TGCGCCAGCAGCTTGGGGTTTGGCAGGGCCGCTCAAGAGACCCAGTACTTC,CASSLGFGRAAQETQYF
many,-,TRBJ2-1,TRBV12-3/TRBV12-4,TGTGCCAGCAGTAGGACGTACAATGAGCAGTTCTTC,CASSRTYNEQFF
-,TRBD2,TRBJ2-7,TRBV12-3/TRBV12-4,TGTGCCAGCAGTTTTGACCCCAATAGCGGGGACGGGCAGTACTTC,CASSFDPNSGDGQYF
many,TRBD1,TRBJ2-1,TRBV15,TGTGCCACCAGCAGGGATAGGACAGGATACTACAATGAGCAGTTCTTC,CATSRDRTGYYNEQFF
-,TRBD1,TRBJ2-2,TRBV24-1,TGTGCCACCAGTGGGGGACAGCGAAACACCGGGGAGCTGTTTTTT,CATSGGQRNTGELFF
once,-,TRBJ1-1,TRBV7-2,TGTGCCAGCAGCTTAGCGCGGCAATCGAGGACTGAAGCTTTCTTT,CASSLARQSRTEAFF
-,-,TRBJ2-7,TRBV7-9,TGTGCCAGCAACTTAAACAGGGAAGGGGTTTACGAGCAGTACTTC,CASNLNREGVYEQYF
-,-,TRBJ2-1,TRBV20-1,TGCAGTGCCATCCTACTCACAGGGAAAAGCTCCTACAATGAGCAGTTCTTC,CSAILLTGKSSYNEQFF
-,TRBD2,TRBJ2-1,TRBV12-3/TRBV12-4,TGTGCCAGCAGTTATAGCGGGAGGAACTACAATGAGCAGTTCTTC,CASSYSGRNYNEQFF
few,-,TRBJ2-5,TRBV21-1,TGTGCCAGCAGCACCACCTTACTTCCAGCGGGAGGGCCGGATGAGACCCAGTACTTC,CASSTTLLPAGGPDETQYF
many,-,TRBJ2-1,TRBV29-1,TGCAGCGTTGACGGTGCGGCGGGATATAAAAATGAGCAGTTCTTC,CSVDGAAGYKNEQFF
-,-,TRBJ2-3,TRBV12-3/TRBV12-4,TGTGCCAGCAGTCCCGAAAAACTCGGTGGCGGCCTGGAAGATACGCAGTATTTT,CASSPEKLGGGLEDTQYF
many,-,TRBJ1-5,TRBV12-3/TRBV12-4,TGTGCCAGCAGTTTAGGAGCCGGTCAGCCCCAGCATTTT,CASSLGAGQPQHF
-,TRBD2,TRBJ2-1,TRBV11-2,TGTGCCAGCAGCTCCCTAAGCGGGAGGGCCCACAATGAGCAGTTCTTC,CASSSLSGRAHNEQFF
-,-,TRBJ2-1,TRBV3-1,TGTGCCAGCAGCCAAGTAGGCGTAGGGCACTACAATGAGCAGTTCTTC,CASSQVGVGHYNEQFF
-,-,TRBJ2-7,TRBV28,TGTGCCAGCAGTTCGGGGGTGTGGGGGCACGAGCAGTACTTC,CASSSGVWGHEQYF
few,TRBD1,TRBJ1-1,TRBV28,TGTGCCAGCAGCCGGTACAGGGGCTACATGAACACTGAAGCTTTCTTT,CASSRYRGYMNTEAFF
few,TRBD2,TRBJ2-1,TRBV24-1,TGTGCCACCAGTGATCCCGGGACTAGCGGGAGAGACAATGAGCAGTTCTTC,CATSDPGTSGRDNEQFF
few,TRBD1,TRBJ2-2,TRBV11-2,TGTGCCAGCAGCAACTCCGGGACAGCGAACACCGGGGAGCTGTTTTTT,CASSNSGTANTGELFF
many,TRBD2,TRBJ2-2,TRBV2,TGTGCCAGCAGTGAAGCGGGCATCCGACTAGCGGAATTGAACACCGGGGAGCTGTTTTTT,CASSEAGIRLAELNTGELFF
-,TRBD2,TRBJ2-7,TRBV29-1,TGCAGCGTTGGCCCACGATTAGCGGGGCCCGAGCAGTACTTC,CSVGPRLAGPEQYF